The entry that follows covers one T cell receptor (beta chain) sequence. Its antigen is not known. Assay used: immunoSEQ multiplex PCR; TCRdb lists only in-frame clones, some missing. This table has about 22,000 clones, 70% to 85% appearing once. The CDR3 contains 12 residues. Germline assignment: CDR1 SGDLS and CDR2 YYNGEE. After removal of 5 bases from V and 4 bases from J, the junction contained 2 bases not matched to a gene. The sample comes from a study of EBV T-cell therapy then PD-1 blockade in nasopharyngeal carcinoma. Treatment here: AdE1-LMPpoly-expanded autologous EBV-specific T-cell therapy followed by anti-PD-1 nivolumab.

The sample here was CD8+ T cells from blood, taken at day -245 from a patient whose treatment included autologous EBV-specific T cells and nivolumab. The TCR originated in a middle-aged man with nasopharyngeal carcinoma. This chain joins TRBV9 and TRBJ2-7; 8 bases agree with TRBD1. CDR3 DNA sequence: TGTGCCAGCAGAGGGACAGGTTACGAGCAGTACTTC. It is translated as CASRGTGYEQYF.